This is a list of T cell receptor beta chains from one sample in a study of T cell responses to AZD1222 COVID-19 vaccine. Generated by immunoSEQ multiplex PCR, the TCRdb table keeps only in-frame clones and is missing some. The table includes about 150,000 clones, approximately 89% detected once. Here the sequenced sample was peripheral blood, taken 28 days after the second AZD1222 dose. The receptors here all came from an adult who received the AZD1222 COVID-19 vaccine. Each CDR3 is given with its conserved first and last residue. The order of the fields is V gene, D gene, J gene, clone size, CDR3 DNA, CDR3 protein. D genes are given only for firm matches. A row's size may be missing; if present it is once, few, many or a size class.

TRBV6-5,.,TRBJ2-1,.,TGTGCCAGCAGTTATGGGCCGAGGGGTTACAATGAGCAGTTCTTC,CASSYGPRGYNEQFF
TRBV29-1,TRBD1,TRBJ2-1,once,TGCAGCGACGGGACAGGACCCTTCTTC,CSDGTGPFF
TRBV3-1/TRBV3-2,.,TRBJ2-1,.,TGTGCCAGCAGCCAAGATAAAAATGAGCAGTTCTTC,CASSQDKNEQFF
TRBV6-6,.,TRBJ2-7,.,TGTGCCAGCAGTTCTTCTAGTGACTACGAGCAGTACTTC,CASSSSSDYEQYF
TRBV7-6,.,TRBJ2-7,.,TGTGCCAGCAGCTTAGGGGGGGCATCCCTATACGAGCAGTACTTC,CASSLGGASLYEQYF
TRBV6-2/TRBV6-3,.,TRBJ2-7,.,TGTGCCAGCAGTGGCCAGGGGAGAAAACCCCCATACCGGGGGTCCTACGAGCAGTACTTC,CASSGQGRKPPYRGSYEQYF
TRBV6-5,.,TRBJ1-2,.,TGTGCCAGCAGTTACAGTACCCAGGGGAACTATGGCTACACCTTC,CASSYSTQGNYGYTF
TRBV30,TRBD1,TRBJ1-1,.,TGTGCCTGGAGGCCTCAGGGGGTTGGGACTGAAGCTTTCTTT,CAWRPQGVGTEAFF
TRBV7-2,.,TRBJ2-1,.,TGTGCCAGCAGCTTAGTTTATACAAACAATGAGCAGTTCTTC,CASSLVYTNNEQFF
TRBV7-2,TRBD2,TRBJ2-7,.,TGTGCCAGCAGCCCGTTGGCTAGCGGGAGGAGCTCCTACGAGCAGTACTTC,CASSPLASGRSSYEQYF
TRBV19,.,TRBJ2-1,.,TGTGCCAGTAGTATTTCCCCTGACACCGACAATGAGCAGTTCTTC,CASSISPDTDNEQFF
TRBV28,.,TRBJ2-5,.,TGTGCCAGCAGTTCCCTTAGCTTTAGGGGTGTCAAGACCCAGTACTTC,CASSSLSFRGVKTQYF
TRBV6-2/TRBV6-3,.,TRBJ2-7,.,TGTGCCAGCAGTTCCATCAGGAACTCCTACGAGCAGTACTTC,CASSSIRNSYEQYF
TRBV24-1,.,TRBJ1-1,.,TGTGCCACCAGTGATTTCAAGAACACTGAAGCTTTCTTT,CATSDFKNTEAFF
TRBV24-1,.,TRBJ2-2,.,TGTGCCACCCAGAACCCCTCCACCGGGGAGCTGTTTTTT,CATQNPSTGELFF
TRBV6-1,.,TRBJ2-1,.,TGTGCCAGCAGTGAAGCGAGGGACCCCTTGTACAATGAGCAGTTCTTC,CASSEARDPLYNEQFF
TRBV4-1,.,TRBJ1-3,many,TGCGCCAGCAGCCAAGAGGGTGAAGGGTTCGGAAACACCATATATTTT,CASSQEGEGFGNTIYF
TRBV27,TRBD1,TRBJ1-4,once,TGTGCCAGCAGCCGGGACAGACCCAATGAAAAACTGTTTTTT,CASSRDRPNEKLFF
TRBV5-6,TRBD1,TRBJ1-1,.,TGTGCCAGCACCCAAACAGGGGCGTCGAGCACTGAAGCTTTCTTT,CASTQTGASSTEAFF
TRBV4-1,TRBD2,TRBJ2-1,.,TGCGCCAGCAGCCAAACTAGCGGGACGTTTGAGCAGTTCTTC,CASSQTSGTFEQFF
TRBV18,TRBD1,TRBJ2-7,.,TGTGCCAGCTCACGCCCGGGACAGGGTAGCTCCTACGAGCAGTACTTC,CASSRPGQGSSYEQYF
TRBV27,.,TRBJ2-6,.,TGTGCCAGCAGTTTCTCTGGGGCCAACGTCCTGACTTTC,CASSFSGANVLTF
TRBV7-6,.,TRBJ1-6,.,TGTGCCAGCAGCTTAGGGTCGGAGGGCCTTAATTCACCCCTCCACTTT,CASSLGSEGLNSPLHF
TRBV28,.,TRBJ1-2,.,TGTGCCAGCAGTTTACAGGGGAACTATGGCTACACCTTC,CASSLQGNYGYTF
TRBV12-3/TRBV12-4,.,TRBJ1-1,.,TGTGCCAGCAGTTTGTCCCCGAACACTGAAGCTTTCTTT,CASSLSPNTEAFF
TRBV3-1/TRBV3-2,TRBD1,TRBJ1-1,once,TGTGCCAGCACGCGGGGACAGGGGAGCACTGAAGCTTTCTTT,CASTRGQGSTEAFF
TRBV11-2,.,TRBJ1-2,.,TGTGCCAGCAGCTTAGGTTTTGTGCAGGGCGGCGGCTACACCTTC,CASSLGFVQGGGYTF
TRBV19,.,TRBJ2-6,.,TGTGCCAGTAGTATACACGGGGACGGGGCCAACGTCCTGACTTTC,CASSIHGDGANVLTF
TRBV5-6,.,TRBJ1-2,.,TGTGCCAGCAGCTCAGCGTCGCATGGCTACACCTTC,CASSSASHGYTF
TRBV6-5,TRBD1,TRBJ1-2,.,TGTGCCAGCAGTTCGAACAACCTACAGGGGGCGGGAGGCTACACCTTC,CASSSNNLQGAGGYTF
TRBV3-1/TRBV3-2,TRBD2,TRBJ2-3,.,TGTGCCAGCAGCCAAGATCGGGAGGTCACAGATACGCAGTATTTT,CASSQDREVTDTQYF
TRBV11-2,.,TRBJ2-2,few,TGTGCCAGCAGGTCCCCCAGGGGATCCACCGGGGAGCTGTTTTTT,CASRSPRGSTGELFF
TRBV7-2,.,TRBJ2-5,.,TGTGCCAGCAGTCGGACATGGGGCGGTCTGGGAGAGACCCAGTACTTC,CASSRTWGGLGETQYF
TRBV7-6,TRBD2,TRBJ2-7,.,TGTGCCAGCAGCCCCCTACCCCCGGGACTAGTAGGGTACGAGCAGTACTTC,CASSPLPPGLVGYEQYF
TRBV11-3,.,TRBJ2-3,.,TGTGCCAGCAGCTTAGGACGGTTCGGCTCTCCTAGCACAGATACGCAGTATTTT,CASSLGRFGSPSTDTQYF
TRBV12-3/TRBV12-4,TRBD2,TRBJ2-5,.,TGTGCCAGCGGACTAGCGCCTCGGACCCAGTACTTC,CASGLAPRTQYF
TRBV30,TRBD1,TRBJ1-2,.,TGTGCCTGGAGTGGGACAGGGGGCGCCTATGGCTACACCTTC,CAWSGTGGAYGYTF
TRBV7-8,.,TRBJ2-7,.,TGTGCCAGCAGCTTACCCCGGACTTCAAGCTCCTACGAGCAGTACTTC,CASSLPRTSSSYEQYF
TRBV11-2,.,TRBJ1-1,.,TGTGCCAGCAGCTTAGATTATCAGGGCAGGTTGAACACTGAAGCTTTCTTT,CASSLDYQGRLNTEAFF
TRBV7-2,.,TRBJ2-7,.,TGTGCCAGCAGCTTAAGTCCATCCAACAGGGCCTTTTCCTACGAGCAGTACTTC,CASSLSPSNRAFSYEQYF
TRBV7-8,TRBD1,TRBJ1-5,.,TGTGCCAGCACAGGGGGCGGGTTACAGCCCCAGCATTTT,CASTGGGLQPQHF
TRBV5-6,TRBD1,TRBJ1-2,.,TGTGCCAGCAGCTTGGGGGGGACAGGGCATAACTATGGCTACACCTTC,CASSLGGTGHNYGYTF
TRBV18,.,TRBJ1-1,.,TGTGCCAGCTCACGTGCTGCCAGGAACACTGAAGCTTTCTTT,CASSRAARNTEAFF
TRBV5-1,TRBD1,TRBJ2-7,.,TGCGCCAGCACCCCGGGACAAGGCATGACAGGGCACGAGCAGTACTTC,CASTPGQGMTGHEQYF
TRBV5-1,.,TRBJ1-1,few,TGCGCCAGCAGCTTGGGGGGGAGCCTCAACACTGAAGCTTTCTTT,CASSLGGSLNTEAFF
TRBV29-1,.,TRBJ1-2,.,TGCAGCGTTGAGAGAATGGAGACACAATCCTATGGCTACACCTTC,CSVERMETQSYGYTF
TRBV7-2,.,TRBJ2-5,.,TGTGCCAGCAGCACGTACCAAGAGACCCAGTACTTC,CASSTYQETQYF
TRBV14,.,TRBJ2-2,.,TGTGCCAGCAGCCCCCGGGACTTCTCAACCGGGGAGCTGTTTTTT,CASSPRDFSTGELFF
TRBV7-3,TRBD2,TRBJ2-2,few,TGTGCCAGCAGCCTACGGCTGGGACTACCGAACACCGGGGAGCTGTTTTTT,CASSLRLGLPNTGELFF
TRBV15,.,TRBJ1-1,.,TGTGCCACCAGCAGAGATGGGAGGCAGGGTGAAGCTTTCTTT,CATSRDGRQGEAFF
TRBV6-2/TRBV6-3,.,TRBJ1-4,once,TGTGCCAGCAGTACGACAGCCGATAATGAAAAACTGTTTTTT,CASSTTADNEKLFF
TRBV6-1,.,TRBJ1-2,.,TGTGCCAGCAGTGAAGCAGACTATGGCTACACCTTC,CASSEADYGYTF
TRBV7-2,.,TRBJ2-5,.,TGTGCCAGCAGCCCCGGACGGAACCAAGAGACCCAGTACTTC,CASSPGRNQETQYF
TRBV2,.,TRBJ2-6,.,TGTGCCAGCAGTGGTGCTCTATATGGGGCCAACGTCCTGACTTTC,CASSGALYGANVLTF
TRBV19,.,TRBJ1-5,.,TGTGCCAGTAGTATAGGGGGGCGCAATCAGCCCCAGCATTTT,CASSIGGRNQPQHF